A single sample gave rise to the 18 T cell receptor beta chains below, sequenced in a study of T cells in women clearing cervical HPV infection. Some clones are missing from TCRdb's copy, which holds only in-frame ones; the method was immunoSEQ multiplex PCR. This listing includes about 30,000 clones. The sequenced material came from blood buffy coat. These receptors were obtained from a woman between 18 and 75 years old with a cervical HPV16 infection that either progressed to CIN3+ or cleared (not recorded which).

Turning to this clone: From the germline J gene comes the end of the CDR3, since the read stops 3 residues before it. This sequence joins TRBV19 and TRBJ2-1, with 7 bases aligning to TRBD2. Germline assignment: CDR1 LNHDA and CDR2 SQIVND (reference sequence). Germline trimming cut 7 bases from V and 3 bases from J; bases unmatched to any gene: 12. CDR3 length: 16 residues. This CDR3 is CASTHLEASGYNEQFF. The sequenced CDR3 bases are TGTGCCAGTACCCACTTGGAGGCTAGCGGCTACAATGAG.

A remark on this clone: The read finishes 3 residues shy of the CDR3 end, and the germline J gene is used to complete it. The gene calls are TRBV6-1 and TRBJ2-5; 7 bases agree with TRBD2. Germline V lookup: CDR1 MNHNS, CDR2 SASEGT. The CDR3 is 14 residues long. The V gene end was trimmed by 4 bases and the J gene end by 2 bases; junction bases not matched to a gene: 4. CDR3 protein: CASSGGGDQETQYF. The CDR3 bases that were read are TGTGCCAGCAGTGGGGGGGGAGATCAAGAGACC.

A word on this clone: Coverage ceases 3 residues before the CDR3 finishes, and the germline J gene fills in the end. The rearrangement uses TRBV19 and TRBJ1-4; 8 positions agree with TRBD1. The CDR3 has 15 residues. The trim removed 8 bases at V and 1 base at J, leaving 6 bases unmatched. Germline assignment: CDR1 LNHDA and CDR2 SQIVND (reference sequence). This CDR3 reads CASGPTGVTNEKLFF. CDR3 DNA (partial): TGTGCCAGTGGACCGACAGGGGTAACTAATGAAAAA.

As to this clone: The DNA ends 3 residues before the CDR3 does, and the rest of the CDR3 is filled in from the germline J gene. The V gene is TRBV29-1, the J gene TRBJ1-6; 10 bases are shared with TRBD1. V gave up 6 bases and J gave up 9 bases; unmatched junction bases: 11. CDR1 is SQVTM and CDR2 is ANQGSEA in the germline V gene. CDR3 length: 15 residues. The CDR3 sequence: CSVDRDRGSGSPLHF. CDR3 DNA, as far as it was read: TGCAGCGTCGACCGGGACAGGGGTAGTGGTTCACCC.

With respect to this clone: The sequenced fragment ends 3 residues before the CDR3 boundary, so the rest is inferred from the germline J gene. The V gene is TRBV20-1, the J gene TRBJ2-3; TRBD2 matches 7 bases. This CDR3 contains 18 residues. From germline, CDR1 is DFQATT and CDR2 SNEGSKA (reference sequence). Losses at the gene ends were 3 bases for V and 3 bases for J; bases not matched to a gene: 18. The CDR3 loop reads CSASLGPAGGGLTDTQYF. The DNA read from the CDR3 is TGCAGTGCTAGTTTGGGCCCCGCTGGGGGGGGTTTAACAGATACG.

CDR3 in amino acids: CASRPPQGYEQYF. The CDR3 DNA, read in part, is TGCGCCAGCAGGCCCCCCCAGGGCTACGAG. V gene TRBV10-2 combines with J gene TRBJ2-7, with D possibly being TRBD1 (5 bases). The read ends 3 residues before the CDR3 terminus; that terminus is restored from the germline J gene. Between the trimmed V and J ends, which lost 6 bases and 3 bases, there was a span of 12 bases. Germline values: CDR1 WSHSY, CDR2 SAAADI. The CDR3 is made up of 13 amino acids.

Remarks on this clone: The missing CDR3 end, 3 residues past where the read stops, is filled in from the germline J gene. The gene calls are TRBV11-2 and TRBJ2-1; TRBD2 agrees at 8 bases. V lost 8 bases, J lost 0 bases, and 6 bases stayed unmatched. Germline CDR1 is SGHAT and CDR2 is FQNNGV. The length of the CDR3 is 15 residues. Partial CDR3 DNA: TGTGCCAGCGCCGGGCTAGCGGGCTCCTACAATGAG. This translates into CASAGLAGSYNE. The entire CDR3 protein is CASAGLAGSYNEQFF.

On this clone itself: Read coverage stops 3 residues before the CDR3 terminus; the germline J gene supplies the remainder. The chain employs TRBV2 and TRBJ1-5; 7 bases agree with TRBD1. V was pared by 8 bases and J by 6 bases, with 4 bases of the junction left unmatched. Germline V lookup: CDR1 SNHLY, CDR2 FYNNEI. This CDR3 comprises 12 residues. The sequenced CDR3 bases are TGTGCCAGCCACAGGGGTAGTCAGCCC. Translated, it gives CASHRGSQP. The entire CDR3 protein reads CASHRGSQPQHF.

Concerning this clone: The missing CDR3 end, 3 residues past where the read stops, is filled in from the germline J gene. This chain uses TRBV18 with TRBJ2-3; 8 bases match TRBD1. Germline assignment: CDR1 KGHSH and CDR2 LQKENI. The CDR3 totals 13 residues. The sequenced part of the CDR3 DNA is TGTGCCAGCTCACCGGACAGGGATCAGCCG. This codes for CASSPDRDQP. The full CDR3 reads CASSPDRDQPQYF. Complete variable domain (other parts from reference TRBV18 and TRBJ2-3): NAGVMQNPRHLVRRRGQEARLRCSPMKGHSHVYWYRQLPEEGLKFMVYLQKENIIDESGMPKERFSAEFPKEGPSILRIQQVVRGDSAAYFCASSPDRDQPQYFGPGTRLTVL.

Of note for this clone: The read falls 3 residues short of the CDR3 end, and the missing part is taken from the germline J gene. The rearrangement links TRBV6-1 to TRBJ2-1; 8 positions agree with TRBD2. This CDR3 comprises 16 residues. CDR1 is MNHNS, CDR2 SASEGT, per germline. J gave up 0 bases and V 1 base, and 2 bases lay outside the gene matches. The DNA read from the CDR3 is TGTGCCAGCAGTGAAGGGGCGGGAGGCTCCTACAATGAG. Translated, it gives CASSEGAGGSYNE. The entire CDR3 is CASSEGAGGSYNEQFF.

Note on this clone: The read halts 3 residues ahead of the CDR3 end, with the missing end drawn from the germline J gene. The chain is built from TRBV6-1 and TRBJ2-2; 7 bases map to TRBD2. Germline V gene lookup returns CDR1 MNHNS and CDR2 SASEGT. V was clipped by 6 bases and J by 6 bases; unmatched bases: 13. The CDR3 spans 16 residues. The sequenced CDR3 bases are TGTGCCAGCAGCGAACCTAGCGGTTTGGGGGCCGGGGAG. It encodes CASSEPSGLGAGE. The whole CDR3 sequence reads CASSEPSGLGAGELFF.

Worth noting for this clone: The CDR3 end is not reached by the read, which stops 3 residues before it; the germline J gene fills it in. This chain joins TRBV30 and TRBJ1-1; D possibly corresponds to TRBD1 (6 bases). V was pared by 2 bases and J by 3 bases, with 16 bases between. Germline assignment: CDR1 GTSNPN and CDR2 SVGIG (reference sequence). This CDR3 comprises 15 residues. Partial CDR3 DNA: TGTGCCTGGAGTATTACAGGGAGAGGGGACACTGAA. This codes for CAWSITGRGDTE. The full CDR3 protein is CAWSITGRGDTEAFF.

Of note for this clone: Sequencing ends 3 residues short of the CDR3 end; the germline J gene provides the rest. The chain is built from TRBV11-2 and TRBJ2-2; 8 positions match TRBD2. Germline V CDR1 and CDR2: SGHAT, FQNNGV. The CDR3 runs 15 residues. J was trimmed by 7 bases and V by 7 bases; bases with no gene match: 11. The CDR3 is CASTPGSGVSGELFF. Partial CDR3 DNA: TGTGCCAGCACCCCGGGTAGCGGGGTTAGCGGGGAG.

Note on this clone: Read sequence stops 3 residues before the CDR3 end, and the germline J gene provides the missing end. The rearrangement links TRBV30 to TRBJ2-2, with TRBD1 as a possible D gene (5 bases). Germline loops: CDR1 GTSNPN, CDR2 SVGIG (reference sequence). This CDR3 spans 14 amino acids. The sequenced CDR3 bases are TGTGCCTGGAGGATCCAGGGCAGGTCGGAAAAG. It specifies CAWRIQGRSEK. In full, the CDR3 is CAWRIQGRSEKLFF. Full variable domain (missing parts from reference TRBV30 and TRBJ2-2): SQTIHQWPATLVQPVGSPLSLECTVEGTSNPNLYWYRQAAGRGLQLLFYSVGIGQISSEVPQNLSASRPQDRQFILSSKKLLLSDSGFYLCAWRIQGRSEKLFFGEGSRLTVL.

Notes on this clone: The read falls 3 residues short of the CDR3 end, and the missing part is taken from the germline J gene. The chain uses TRBV2 and TRBJ1-1; no firm D call. V dropped 10 bases and J dropped 0 bases, with 12 bases sitting between them. The CDR3 is made up of 13 amino acids. Germline CDR1 reads SNHLY; CDR2 reads FYNNEI. CDR3 bases read: TGTGCCACGACAACGATGGTGAACACTGAA. Translating gives CATTTMVNTE. The whole CDR3 reads CATTTMVNTEAFF.

Of note for this clone: The read falls 3 residues short of the CDR3 end, and the missing part is taken from the germline J gene. The rearrangement joins TRBV5-1 to TRBJ2-5; 14 positions agree with TRBD2. Germline CDR1 reads SGHRS; CDR2 reads YFSETQ. After removal of 3 bases from V and 2 bases from J, the junction contained 9 bases not matched to a gene. The CDR3 contains 18 residues. CDR3 region: CASSSLPGLAGVQETQYF. CDR3 DNA, as far as it was read: TGCGCCAGCAGCTCCTTACCGGGACTAGCGGGAGTTCAAGAGACC.

A remark on this clone: The CDR3 end lies 3 residues beyond the end of the read and is filled in from the germline J gene. The chain links TRBV14 to TRBJ2-2, with D tentatively TRBD1 (5 bases). This CDR3 contains 13 residues. V lost 1 base, J lost 6 bases, and 6 bases lay in between. Looked up from germline, CDR1 is SGHDN and CDR2 is FVKESK. Incomplete CDR3 DNA: TGTGCCAGCAGCCAAGTCAGGGCCGGGGAG. Its translation: CASSQVRAGE. In full, the CDR3 is CASSQVRAGELFF.

Concerning this clone itself: The sequence runs out 3 residues before the end of the CDR3; the remainder is reconstructed from the germline J gene. The rearrangement joins TRBV20-1 to TRBJ1-5; D unresolved. The germline V gene has CDR1 DFQATT and CDR2 SNEGSKA (reference sequence). The CDR3 extends over 8 amino acids. The CDR3 DNA, read in part, is TGCAGTCCCAGACCC. This sequence encodes CSPRP. The complete CDR3 reads CSPRPQHF.